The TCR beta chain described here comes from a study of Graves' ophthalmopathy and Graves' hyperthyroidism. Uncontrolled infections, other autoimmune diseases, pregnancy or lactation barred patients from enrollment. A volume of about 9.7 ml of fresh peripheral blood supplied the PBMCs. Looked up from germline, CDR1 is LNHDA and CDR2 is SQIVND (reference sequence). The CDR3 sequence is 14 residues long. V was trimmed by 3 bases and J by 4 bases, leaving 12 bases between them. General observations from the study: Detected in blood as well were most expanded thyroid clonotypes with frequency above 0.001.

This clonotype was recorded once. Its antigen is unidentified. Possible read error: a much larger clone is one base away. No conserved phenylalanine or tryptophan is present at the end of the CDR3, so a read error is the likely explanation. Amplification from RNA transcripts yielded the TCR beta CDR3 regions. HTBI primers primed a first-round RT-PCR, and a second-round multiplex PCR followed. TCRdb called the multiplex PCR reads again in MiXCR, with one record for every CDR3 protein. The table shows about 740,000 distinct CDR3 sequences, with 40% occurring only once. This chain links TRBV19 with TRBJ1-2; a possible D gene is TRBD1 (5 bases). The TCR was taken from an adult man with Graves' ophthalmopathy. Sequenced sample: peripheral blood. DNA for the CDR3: TGTGCCAGTAGTATGGGACCCGAAATCTATGGCTACACCCTC. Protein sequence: CASSMGPEIYGYTL.